This T cell receptor (beta chain) emerged from a study of blood T cell repertoires in COVID-19 (TCRdb year 2020). Notes on the research overall: The collaborator samples originated in the United States, Italy and Spain and spanned the acute and convalescent phases of COVID-19. The prospective study material was composed of cDNA or gDNA derived from T cells, B-cell-depleted T cells, or PBMCs. Deeply sampled blood TCRbeta repertoires from subjects exposed to, actively infected with, or recovered from COVID-19 were included in the dataset. The repertoires were released in a freely available public database meant as a resource for research on the immune response to SARS-CoV-2. Samples were obtained from the ongoing ImmuneRACE study (first 160 participants) and from roughly 1,300 subjects provided by 6 global collaborators. The sample metadata nearly always contained a de-identified subject ID, COVID-19 status, age in years and sex. HLA class I and class II types, where available, came from metadata supplied by the sample provider rather than from assay-based typing.

For this clone: No cognate antigen has been identified for it. No base-level quality is on record; no much larger clone is a single base apart.

Overall study results and their limits: Clinical and demographic metadata were provided uncurated, with the amount varying by source and participant.

The collaborating institutions used their own protocols to collect whole blood in K2EDTA tubes. Collaborator samples were shipped for TCRbeta analysis as frozen whole blood, isolated PBMCs, or DNA extracted from either sample type. The CDR3 sequence holds 11 residues, the cysteine and phenylalanine included. Just CDR3 DNA is preserved here, 33 bases in frame from base 1. The V and J ends are trimmed by 5 bases and 10 bases, leaving 11 bases between them. For CDR1 and CDR2, the germline V gene lists SGHAT and FQNNGV. TCRbeta CDR3 regions were amplified from genomic DNA using the immunoSEQ Assay, a bias-controlled multiplex PCR. The authors processed their data as follows. The number of nucleated cells in each sample was estimated from the amplification of reference gene primers within the assay. To quantify the absolute abundance of each unique TCRbeta CDR3 rearrangement, sequence reads were collapsed and filtered. For each sample, productive Simpson clonality was calculated by taking the square root of Simpson's diversity index across productive rearrangements. Here the immuneACCESS table is served through TCRdb, limited to in-frame sequences with V and J called. Missing clones are a known gap in these copies; in checked studies unresolved V genes cover under half, and the rest lacks a known reason. That table supplies the V and J calls and clone size; D and trimming were determined from the DNA. The sample table shows fewer than 90,000 clones, and around nine tenths are seen once. In total, the top ten clones hold less than 5% of the sample.

The sequence derives from a man aged 45-65 years with active or convalescent COVID-19. The rearrangement combines TRBV11-2 with TRBJ1-1; TRBD1 could be the D gene, as 6 bases match. Sequenced: peripheral blood. The CDR3 here reads CASSPRRGAFF. The nucleotides read TGTGCCAGCAGCCCCCGCAGGGGAGCTTTCTTT.